This passage covers 2 T cell receptor beta chains from one sample sequenced in a study of shared clonotypes between healthy human individuals. Repertoires were generated with immunoSEQ multiplex PCR, while TCRdb's copy carries only in-frame clones and drops some. This sample has under 2,500,000 clones, with under 97% found just once. The sequencing sample was made of naive CD4+ T cells sorted from blood. Noted subset: CD45RA+ positively selected. Source of these receptors: a young man in good health.

A remark on this clone: Other DNA sequences in the sample encode the same CDR3. The genes are TRBV7-6 and TRBJ1-5, with a tentative D call TRBD1 (5 bases). The CDR3 covers 13 residues. Germline V CDR1 and CDR2: SGHVS, FNYEAQ. V lost 6 bases and J lost 7, with 13 bases in between. The CDR3 loop is CASSLQGGQPQHF. CDR3 in DNA: TGTGCCAGCAGTCTTCAGGGAGGCCAGCCCCAGCATTTT.

As regards this clone: Other DNA sequences in the sample encode the same CDR3. This chain uses TRBV6-1 with TRBJ1-2; no clear D. This CDR3 is built from 14 residues. The V gene's germline CDR1 is MNHNS and CDR2 SASEGT. Trimming removed 6 bases from V and 11 bases from J, with 22 bases in between. In nucleotides, the CDR3 is TGTGCCAGCAGAGCCCCGATCTTTAAGGCTGGTTACACCTTC. This encodes CASRAPIFKAGYTF.